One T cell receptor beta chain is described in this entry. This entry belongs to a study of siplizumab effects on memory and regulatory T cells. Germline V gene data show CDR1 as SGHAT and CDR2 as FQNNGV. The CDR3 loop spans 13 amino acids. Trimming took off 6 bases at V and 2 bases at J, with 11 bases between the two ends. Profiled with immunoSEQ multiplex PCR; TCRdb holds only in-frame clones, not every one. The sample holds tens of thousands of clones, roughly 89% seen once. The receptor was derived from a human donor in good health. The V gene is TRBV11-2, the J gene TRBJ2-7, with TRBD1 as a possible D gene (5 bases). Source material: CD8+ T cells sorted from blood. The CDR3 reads CASSLTGPYEQYF. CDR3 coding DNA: TGTGCCAGCAGTCTAACAGGACCCTACGAGCAGTACTTC.